This paragraph reports one T cell receptor (beta chain). This CDR3 contains 16 residues. Germline assignment: CDR1 SGHRS and CDR2 YFSETQ. V gave up 4 bases and J gave up 0 bases; unmatched junction bases: 8. The sample originates from a study of T cell changes during pregnancy in multiple sclerosis. The repertoire was sequenced with immunoSEQ multiplex PCR; TCRdb's copy has only in-frame clones and lacks some. Of some 27,000 clones in the sample, approximately 94% are singletons; the top ten hold roughly 0.4%. This sequence was found in a female donor with multiple sclerosis, enrolled in a pregnancy study. This material consisted of CD4+ T cells from peripheral blood mononuclear cells, taken after pregnancy. The chain recombines TRBV5-1 with TRBJ2-3; 7 nucleotides match TRBD2. Here the CDR3 reads CASSRGGVSSTDTQYF. Here the CDR3 DNA reads TGCGCCAGCAGCCGTGGGGGGGTTTCTAGCACAGATACGCAGTATTTT.